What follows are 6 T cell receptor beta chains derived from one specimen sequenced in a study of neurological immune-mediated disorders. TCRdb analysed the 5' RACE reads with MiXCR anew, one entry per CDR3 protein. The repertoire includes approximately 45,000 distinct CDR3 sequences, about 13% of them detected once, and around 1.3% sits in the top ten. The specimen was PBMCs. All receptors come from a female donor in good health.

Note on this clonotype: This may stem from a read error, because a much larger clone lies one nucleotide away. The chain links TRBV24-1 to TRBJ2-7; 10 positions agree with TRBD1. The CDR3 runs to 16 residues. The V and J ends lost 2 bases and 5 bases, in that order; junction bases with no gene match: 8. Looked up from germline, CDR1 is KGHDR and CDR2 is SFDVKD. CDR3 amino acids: CATSDSRQGAFDEQYF. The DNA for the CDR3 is TGTGCCACCAGTGATTCCCGACAGGGGGCCTTCGACGAGCAGTACTTC.

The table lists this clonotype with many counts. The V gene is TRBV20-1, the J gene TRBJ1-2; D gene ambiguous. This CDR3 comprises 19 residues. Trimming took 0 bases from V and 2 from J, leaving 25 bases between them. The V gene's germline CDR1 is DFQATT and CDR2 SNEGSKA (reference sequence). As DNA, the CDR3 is TGCAGTGCTAGAGAACTCATGAAGGGAAGGACGGACGACAACTATGGCTACACCTTC. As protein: CSARELMKGRTDDNYGYTF.

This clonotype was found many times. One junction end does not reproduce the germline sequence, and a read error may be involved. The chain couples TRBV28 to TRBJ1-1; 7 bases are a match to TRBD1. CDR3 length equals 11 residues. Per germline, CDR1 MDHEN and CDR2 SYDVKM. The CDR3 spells CTTGSNTEAFF. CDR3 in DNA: TGCACGACAGGGAGTAACACTGAAGCTTTCTTT.

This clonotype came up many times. CDR3 in DNA: TGTGCCAGCAGCTCCGGGACGAAGGGTTTTGGTAATCAGCCCCAGCATTTT. Amino acid sequence: CASSSGTKGFGNQPQHF. This chain connects TRBV7-8 to TRBJ1-5; D possibly corresponds to TRBD1 (5 bases). Germline V lookup: CDR1 SGHVS, CDR2 FQNEAQ. The CDR3 runs 17 residues. Trimming stripped 4 bases from V and 4 bases from J, with 20 bases between.

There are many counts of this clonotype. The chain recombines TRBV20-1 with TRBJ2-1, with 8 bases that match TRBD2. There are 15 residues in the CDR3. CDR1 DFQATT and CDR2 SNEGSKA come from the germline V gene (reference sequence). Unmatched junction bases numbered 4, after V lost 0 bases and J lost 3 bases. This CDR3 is CSAREETSVYNEQFF. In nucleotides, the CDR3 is TGCAGTGCTAGAGAGGAGACTAGCGTCTACAATGAGCAGTTCTTC.

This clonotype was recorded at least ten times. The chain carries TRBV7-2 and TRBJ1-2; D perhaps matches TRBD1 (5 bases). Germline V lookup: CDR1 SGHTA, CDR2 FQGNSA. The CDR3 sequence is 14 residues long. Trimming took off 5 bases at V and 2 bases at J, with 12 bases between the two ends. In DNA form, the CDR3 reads TGTGCCAGCAGCCCTCAGACAGACAACTATGGCTACACCTTC. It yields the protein CASSPQTDNYGYTF.